This T cell receptor beta chain was found in a study of blood T cells in healthy people across ages. Findings of the study overall: With naive T cell percentage, TCR beta diversity showed a strong correlation.

The second PCR ran roughly 7 to 11 cycles with a sample-barcoded 5' primer and J-beta primers. TCRdb itself ran the 5' RACE reads through MiXCR, one entry per CDR3 protein. This table holds 600,000 to 1,000,000 distinct CDR3 sequences, approximately 25% found once. This CDR3 has 16 residues. Germline CDR1 is SEHNR and CDR2 is FQNEAQ (reference sequence). Notes on this clonotype: Its antigen remains unknown.

The data also belong to a second study, concerning T cells of mothers and their children. As that report states: Five to seven children and their three healthy Caucasian mothers were the donors. It was observed that no persistent microchimeric T cell clones could be detected.

The TCR sequence derives from a boy between 10 and 17 years old in good health. The chain employs TRBV7-9 and TRBJ2-5, with D possibly being TRBD1 or TRBD2 (5 bases each). Gene TRBJ2-1 matches the end of the DNA better, so the J call may be wrong. The sequencing sample was made of blood. The DNA for the CDR3 is TGTGCCAGCAGCTTACCTGCCGGGGCCGTTTTGTATGAGCAGTTCTTC. It codes for CASSLPAGAVLYEQFF.